These T cell receptor beta chains were read from a single sample in a study of high-grade serous ovarian cancer treatment subgroups. Assay used: immunoSEQ multiplex PCR; TCRdb lists only in-frame clones, some missing. Of thousands of clones in the sample, 72% were seen once. What was sequenced was tumor tissue. These receptors were obtained from a human donor with high-grade serous ovarian cancer. The CDR3 runs from the conserved cysteine through the conserved F or W. A D gene is named only where the DNA matches it firmly. Size is omitted from some rows. Given values are once, few, many or a class for expanded clones.

clone size	V gene	J gene	D gene	CDR3 protein	CDR3 DNA
-	TRBV7-3	TRBJ2-7	TRBD2	CASSLMLAGEQYF	TGTGCCAGCAGCTTAATGCTAGCGGGCGAGCAGTACTTC
few	TRBV28	TRBJ1-1	-	CASISRGAGAFF	TGTGCCAGCATCTCCAGGGGAGCTGGGGCTTTCTTT
-	TRBV6-1	TRBJ1-1	-	CASLRWENTEAFF	TGTGCCAGCCTGCGGTGGGAGAACACTGAAGCTTTCTTT
-	TRBV6-5	TRBJ1-3	TRBD1	CASRTGIGNTIYF	TGTGCCAGCCGGACAGGGATAGGAAACACCATATATTTT
-	TRBV18	TRBJ2-1	-	CASSSFRNEQFF	TGTGCCAGCTCGTCTTTTAGGAATGAGCAGTTCTTC
-	TRBV5-1	TRBJ2-7	TRBD2	CASSFSGSGYEQYF	TGCGCCAGCAGCTTTAGCGGGAGCGGGTACGAGCAGTACTTC
-	TRBV7-8	TRBJ2-5	TRBD1	CASSFGRGTVETQYF	TGTGCCAGCAGCTTCGGGCGAGGGACAGTAGAGACCCAGTACTTC
once	TRBV11-2	TRBJ1-1	-	CASSSKDKNTEAFF	TGTGCCAGCAGCTCGAAGGACAAGAACACTGAAGCTTTCTTT
once	TRBV19	TRBJ1-5	-	CASSERERAYQPQHF	TGTGCCAGTAGTGAAAGGGAAAGGGCTTATCAGCCCCAGCATTTT
-	TRBV5-4	TRBJ2-5	-	CASSLAQGGGETQYF	TGTGCCAGCAGCTTGGCCCAGGGAGGGGGAGAGACCCAGTACTTC
-	TRBV4-2	TRBJ1-4	-	CASSTNRDEKLFF	TGTGCCAGCAGCACAAACAGGGATGAAAAACTGTTTTTT
few	TRBV4-1	TRBJ1-2	-	CASSQDLRSYTF	TGCGCCAGCAGCCAAGATCTCAGGAGCTACACCTTC
-	TRBV21-1	TRBJ2-3	-	CASILVVADTQYF	TGTGCCAGCATCCTAGTCGTGGCAGATACGCAGTATTTT
-	TRBV11-3	TRBJ2-5	-	CASSLGGLGETQYF	TGTGCCAGCAGCTTAGGGGGACTTGGAGAGACCCAGTACTTC
-	TRBV28	TRBJ2-1	-	CASPPPRGRRDEQFF	TGTGCCAGCCCCCCTCCCCGGGGGCGCCGCGATGAGCAGTTCTTC
medium-sized	TRBV6-5	TRBJ2-7	-	CASSYSYGDEQYF	TGTGCCAGCAGTTACTCCTACGGCGATGAGCAGTACTTC
-	TRBV7-2	TRBJ2-1	-	CASSQTVRSSYNEQFF	TGTGCCAGCAGCCAAACAGTCCGTAGCTCCTACAATGAGCAGTTCTTC
-	TRBV29-1	TRBJ2-1	TRBD2	CSGGRSPRSYNEQFF	TGCAGCGGCGGGAGAAGTCCAAGATCCTACAATGAGCAGTTCTTC
-	TRBV30	TRBJ2-1	TRBD2	CAWKREYNEQFF	TGTGCCTGGAAGCGGGAGTACAATGAGCAGTTCTTC
-	TRBV18	TRBJ2-2	-	CASSLANTGELFF	TGTGCCAGCTCACTTGCAAACACCGGGGAGCTGTTTTTT